A selection of T cell receptor beta chains follows, all from one sample in a study of Ad26.COV2.S vaccination and SARS-CoV-2 variants. Sequenced by immunoSEQ multiplex PCR; TCRdb stores in-frame clones only, minus some. The sample shows about 370,000 clones, about 89% of them seen only once. This sample comprised peripheral blood, obtained in a trial of Ad26.COV2.S vaccine versus placebo. These receptors originate from a person between 18 and 60 years old who received the Ad26.COV2.S COVID-19 vaccine or a placebo. The CDR3 runs from the conserved cysteine through the conserved F or W. Each record gives: D gene, J gene, V gene, CDR3 protein. The D gene is left open where the match is weak.

>TRBD1|TRBJ1-5|TRBV28
CASSLDRGPSNQPQHF
>NA|TRBJ2-5|TRBV11-2
CASSLQETQYF
>TRBD2|TRBJ2-5|TRBV15
CATSPPGGETQYF
>TRBD2|TRBJ2-7|TRBV6-5
CASRAGLVENEQYF
>NA|TRBJ2-7|TRBV7-9
CASSPGIGEQYF
>NA|TRBJ2-2|TRBV30
CSSGSNTGELFF
>TRBD1|TRBJ2-1|TRBV2
CASARDRVSNEQFF
>NA|TRBJ2-7|TRBV6-6
CATKAGAYEQYF
>TRBD2|TRBJ2-1|TRBV10-1
CAIGPRGAGGQNEQFF
>NA|TRBJ2-7|TRBV11-2
CASSLNSYEQYF
>NA|TRBJ2-5|TRBV20-1
CSAHREETQYF
>NA|TRBJ1-3|TRBV6-5
CASTQGTTIYF
>NA|TRBJ2-7|TRBV7-9
CASSPPGPSRYEQYF
>TRBD1|TRBJ2-7|TRBV4-1
CASSHRTGAVYEQYF
>NA|TRBJ1-1|TRBV7-3
CASSSGRTGPLTEAFF
>TRBD1|TRBJ2-1|TRBV19
CASKTGTADNEQFF
>TRBD1|TRBJ1-5|TRBV28
CASTGQGFRSNQPQHF
>NA|TRBJ2-7|TRBV28
CASSLGASSAKEQYF
>NA|TRBJ1-2|TRBV28
CASTIGLSRYTF
>NA|TRBJ1-5|TRBV15
CATSRDNQPQHF
>NA|TRBJ2-7|TRBV12-3/TRBV12-4
CASSLVHEQYF
>NA|TRBJ2-7|TRBV5-8
CASSPGGGDYEQYF
>TRBD1|TRBJ2-7|TRBV2
CASSLRDRGALSEQYF
>NA|TRBJ1-1|TRBV28
CASSFWENTEAFF
>TRBD2|TRBJ2-3|TRBV4-1
CASSQDPPPWAGGTDTQYF
>TRBD1|TRBJ1-1|TRBV19
CASSMRTGATNTEAFF
>NA|TRBJ1-6|TRBV30
CAWRRGGESPLHF
>TRBD2|TRBJ2-1|TRBV11-3
CASSLLLAGGYNEQFF
>TRBD2|TRBJ2-5|TRBV5-1
CATQRVGRGEETQYF
>NA|TRBJ2-7|TRBV11-2
CASSLQGLQGAYEQYF
>TRBD2|TRBJ2-5|TRBV28
CASRSGGTQYF
>NA|TRBJ2-1|TRBV6-6
CASSYPGNEQFF
>NA|TRBJ1-1|TRBV5-5
CASSRVGATEAFF
>TRBD2|TRBJ2-1|TRBV5-1
CASSPRAVTSVGEQFF
>NA|TRBJ1-6|TRBV2
CASSEEVAGAFNSPLHF
>NA|TRBJ2-5|TRBV7-9
CASSLAQAAQETQYF
>NA|TRBJ2-1|TRBV19
CASSIAGGVGDNEQFF
>NA|TRBJ1-1|TRBV7-2
CASSLAGGRSTEAFF
>NA|TRBJ2-2|TRBV6-4
CASGTSTGELFF
>TRBD2|TRBJ2-3|TRBV9
CASSALAGDRPDTQYF
>NA|TRBJ2-2|TRBV4-1
CASSQVGLRVNTGELFF
>TRBD1|TRBJ1-5|TRBV30
CAWSPGGEQPQHF
>NA|TRBJ1-2|TRBV3-1/TRBV3-2
CASSWGEHGYTF
>NA|TRBJ2-7|TRBV27
CASSLKTGKVYEQYF
>NA|TRBJ1-2|TRBV28
CASISSANYGYTF
>NA|TRBJ2-3|TRBV24-1
CATSDPGSDPDTQYF
>NA|TRBJ2-2|TRBV19
CASSIRYREGGELFF
>NA|TRBJ2-1|TRBV21-1
CASSKASKFSYNEQFF
>NA|TRBJ1-1|TRBV30
CACIPATGRGTEAFF
>NA|TRBJ1-1|TRBV19
CASNRDPNTEAFF
>TRBD1|TRBJ2-7|TRBV9
CASSVSGTGVGEQYF
>TRBD1|TRBJ1-6|TRBV27
CASSPTGTGASPLHF
>NA|TRBJ2-3|TRBV5-4
CASSLGVGLPDTQYF
>NA|TRBJ1-5|TRBV10-3
CAISVSGTSNQPQHF
>TRBD2|TRBJ2-3|TRBV2
CASSAIAGGPADTQYF
>NA|TRBJ2-7|TRBV5-1
CASSLGTYPYEQYF
>TRBD2|TRBJ2-7|TRBV30
CAWSARPGGAGYEQYF
>TRBD2|TRBJ2-1|TRBV20-1
CSASRLAAYNEQFF
>NA|TRBJ1-2|TRBV7-2
CASSPGRPGYTF
>TRBD1|TRBJ2-5|TRBV29-1
CSVGQGGETQYF